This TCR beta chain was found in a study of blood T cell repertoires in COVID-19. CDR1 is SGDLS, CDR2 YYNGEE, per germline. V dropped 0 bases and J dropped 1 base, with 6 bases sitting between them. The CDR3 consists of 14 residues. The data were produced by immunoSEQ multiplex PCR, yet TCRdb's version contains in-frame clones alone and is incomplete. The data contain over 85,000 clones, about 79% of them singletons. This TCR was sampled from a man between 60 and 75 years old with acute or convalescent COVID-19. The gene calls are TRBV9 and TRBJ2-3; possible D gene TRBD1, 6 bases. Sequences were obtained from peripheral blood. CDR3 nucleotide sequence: TGTGCCAGCAGCGTAGAGGGGGGCACAGATACGCAGTATTTT. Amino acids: CASSVEGGTDTQYF.